This T cell receptor beta chain is drawn from a study of identical twins. Whole-study results and caveats: High-abundance cord blood beta clonotypes had fewer insertions; memory repertoires showed none.

With regard to this clonotype: As yet, its antigen is unknown.

TCRdb independently ran MiXCR on the 5' RACE reads; one entry per CDR3 protein. The table shows more than 400,000 distinct CDR3 sequences, with roughly 15% occurring only once. The CDR3 spans 15 residues. Trimming removed 10 bases at V and 1 base at J, with 16 bases between. CDR1 is ENHRY and CDR2 is SYGVKD in the germline V gene. The sample also formed part of further work on yellow fever vaccine responses in identical twins.

This receptor was identified in a woman between 18 and 29 years old in good health. Sequenced: CD4+ T cells sorted from blood. V and J are TRBV10-3 and TRBJ2-2; tentatively, D is TRBD1 or TRBD2 (6 bases each). The CDR3 spells CATGGSGENTGELFF. The CDR3 DNA reads TGTGCCACCGGAGGGTCAGGGGAGAACACCGGGGAGCTGTTTTTT.